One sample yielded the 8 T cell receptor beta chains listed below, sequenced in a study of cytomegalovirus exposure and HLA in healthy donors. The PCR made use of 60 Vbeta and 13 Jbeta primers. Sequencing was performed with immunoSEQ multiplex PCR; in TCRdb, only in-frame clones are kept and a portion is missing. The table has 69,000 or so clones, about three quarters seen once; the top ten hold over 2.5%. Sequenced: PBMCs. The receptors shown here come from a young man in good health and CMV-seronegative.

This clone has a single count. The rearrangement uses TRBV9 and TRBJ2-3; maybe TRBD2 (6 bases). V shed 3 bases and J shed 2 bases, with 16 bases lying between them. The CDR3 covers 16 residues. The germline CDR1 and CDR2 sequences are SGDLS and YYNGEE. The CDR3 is CASSGLAATTTDTQYF. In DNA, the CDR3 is TGTGCCAGCAGCGGGTTAGCGGCCACGACCACAGATACGCAGTATTTT.

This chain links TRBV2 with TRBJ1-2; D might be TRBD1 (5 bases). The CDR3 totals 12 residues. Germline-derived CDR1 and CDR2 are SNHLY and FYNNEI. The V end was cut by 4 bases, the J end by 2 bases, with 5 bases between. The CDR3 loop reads CASSGTNYGYTF. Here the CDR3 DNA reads TGTGCCAGCAGTGGGACAAACTATGGCTACACCTTC.

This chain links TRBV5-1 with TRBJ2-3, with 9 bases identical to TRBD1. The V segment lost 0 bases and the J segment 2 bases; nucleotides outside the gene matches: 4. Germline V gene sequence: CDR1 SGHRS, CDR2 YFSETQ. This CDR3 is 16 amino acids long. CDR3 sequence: CASSLAQGAYTDTQYF. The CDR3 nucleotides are TGCGCCAGCAGCTTGGCACAGGGGGCATACACAGATACGCAGTATTTT.

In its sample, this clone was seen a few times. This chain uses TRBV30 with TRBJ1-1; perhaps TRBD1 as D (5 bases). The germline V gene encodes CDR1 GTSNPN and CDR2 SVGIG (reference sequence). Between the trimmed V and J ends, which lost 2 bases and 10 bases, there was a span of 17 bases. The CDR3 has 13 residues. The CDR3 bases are TGTGCCTGGAGTTTTTTAGGTGGCGGGGGAGCTTTCTTT. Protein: CAWSFLGGGGAFF.

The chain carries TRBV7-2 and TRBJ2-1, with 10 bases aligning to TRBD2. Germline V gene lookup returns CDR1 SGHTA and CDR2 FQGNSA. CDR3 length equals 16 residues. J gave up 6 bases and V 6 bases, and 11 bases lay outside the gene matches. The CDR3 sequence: CASRESGGAGGNEQFF. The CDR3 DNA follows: TGTGCCAGCAGAGAGAGCGGGGGGGCCGGGGGCAATGAGCAGTTCTTC.

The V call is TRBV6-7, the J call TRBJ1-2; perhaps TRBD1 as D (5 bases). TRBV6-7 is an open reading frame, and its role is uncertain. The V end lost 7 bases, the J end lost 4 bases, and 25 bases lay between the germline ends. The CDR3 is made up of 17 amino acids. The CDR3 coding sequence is TGTGCCAGCACGATAGGACATACGTTGTCAACGGGCTATGGCTACACCTTC. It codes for CASTIGHTLSTGYGYTF.

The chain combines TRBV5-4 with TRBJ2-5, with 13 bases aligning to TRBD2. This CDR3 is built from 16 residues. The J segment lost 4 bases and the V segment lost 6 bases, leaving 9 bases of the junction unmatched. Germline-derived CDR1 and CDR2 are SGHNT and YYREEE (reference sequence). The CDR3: CASTRLAGGSGETQYF. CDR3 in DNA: TGTGCCAGCACCAGACTAGCGGGGGGATCAGGAGAGACCCAGTACTTC.

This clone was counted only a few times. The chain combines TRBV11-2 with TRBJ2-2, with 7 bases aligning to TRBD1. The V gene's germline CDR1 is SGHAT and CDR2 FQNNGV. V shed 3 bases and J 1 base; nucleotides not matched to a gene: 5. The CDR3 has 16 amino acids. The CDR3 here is CASSFSRGKNTGELFF. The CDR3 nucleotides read TGTGCCAGCAGCTTTTCCAGGGGGAAGAACACCGGGGAGCTGTTTTTT. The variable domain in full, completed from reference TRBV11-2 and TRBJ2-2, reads EAGVAQSPRYKIIEKRQSVAFWCNPISGHATLYWYQQILGQGPKLLIQFQNNGVVDDSQLPKDRFSAERLKGVDSTLKIQPAKLEDSAVYLCASSFSRGKNTGELFFGEGSRLTVL.